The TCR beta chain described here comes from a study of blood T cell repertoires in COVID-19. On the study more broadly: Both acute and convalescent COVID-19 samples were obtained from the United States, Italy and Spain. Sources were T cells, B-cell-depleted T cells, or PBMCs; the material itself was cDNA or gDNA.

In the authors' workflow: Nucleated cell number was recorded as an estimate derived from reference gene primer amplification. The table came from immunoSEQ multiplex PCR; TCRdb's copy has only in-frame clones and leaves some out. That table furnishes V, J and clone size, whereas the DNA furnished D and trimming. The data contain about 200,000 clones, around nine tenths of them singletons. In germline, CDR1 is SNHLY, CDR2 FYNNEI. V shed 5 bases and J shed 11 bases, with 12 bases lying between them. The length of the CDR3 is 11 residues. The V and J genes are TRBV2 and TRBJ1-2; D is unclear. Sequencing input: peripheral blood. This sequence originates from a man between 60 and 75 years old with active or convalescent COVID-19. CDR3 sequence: CASSYGGLYTF. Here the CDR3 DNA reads TGTGCCAGCAGTTACGGAGGGCTGTACACCTTC.